This TCR beta chain emerged from a study of cytomegalovirus exposure and HLA in healthy donors (dated by TCRdb to about 2017). As for the study more broadly: An earlier analysis of about 560 of the donors reported 276 Gb of sequence data and roughly 120 million unique TCR beta sequences obtained from about 179 million T cells. An early release covering roughly 600 HLA-typed donors comprised about 310 gigabases of sequencing data and 85 million or so unique TCR sequences. Of the roughly 400 genotyped donors, 75% to 85% were placed in the genetic ancestry cluster associated with self-reported Caucasian donors. The study was designed to test whether signatures of past pathogen exposure could be identified by cataloging public T cell receptors. Using immunosequencing, the study profiled T cell repertoires from about 620 subjects and related those repertoires to cytomegalovirus serostatus. A separate validation cohort of approximately 130 different subjects was used in addition to the approximately 670-subject first cohort. High-throughput TCR immunosequencing, statistical association of individual TCRs with disease status, and machine learning were combined to predict cytomegalovirus infection status. In a later analysis, previously published TCR beta repertoires from 550 to 700 donors were re-analyzed and high-resolution HLA genotyping was added so that TCR occurrence patterns could be studied. Rather than using new phenotypic data, the later analysis identified candidate immune exposures from TCR beta sequences and from how often those sequences occurred across donors. To decide whether each TCR beta V gene segment behaved as functional or pseudogenic, an earlier analysis of fewer than 750 of the donors relied on high-throughput TCR beta sequencing. Alongside the repertoire data, information on donor age, sex, ethnicity and CMV serostatus was compiled. In a later genetic analysis, genome-wide SNP genotypes for about 65% of the roughly 700 donors were used, and that subset was treated as a discovery cohort. All discovery cohort repertoires had been generated using a single sequencing platform. Both class I and class II loci were covered by HLA typing, at four-digit resolution. The number of donors typed differed by locus, with roughly 620-630 for A, B, C, DRB1 and DQB1, approximately 500 for DQA1, 606 for DPA1, and some 450 for DPB1. Four to six DR-DQ haplotypes were handled as single units for association and clustering, since linkage in the cohort was strong. On average, roughly 240,000 unique TCR beta nucleotide sequences were sequenced per donor among several hundred genotyped donors of the cohort, with roughly 18% of those sequences being non-productive. General conclusions and limits of the study: In a later analysis, most CMV-associated TCR beta chains were found to appear HLA-restricted, with HLA associations seemingly driven largely by CMV exposure. Cytomegalovirus status was reported to be diagnosed by the classifier with high specificity and sensitivity in both the original and validation cohorts. Linkage disequilibrium might explain the correlated functional status among segregating V segments, but an unknown experimental factor could not be excluded. The presence/absence analyses assumed that sequencing depth was roughly uniform across donors, and that assumption may not be true. In a later genetic analysis, fewer N-insertions in productive TCRs were reported among donors in an Asian-associated ancestry cluster than the roughly 700-donor mean. In a later analysis, HLA-associated TCR beta chains were found to be more clonally expanded and to have lower generation probabilities than equally common non-associated chains. Immune exposure information for the cohort was limited to CMV serostatus. Because HLA typing was missing for some donors at each locus, association tests included only the typed subset. Several of the top co-occurrence clusters appeared to be linked to parvovirus B19, influenza, CMV and Epstein-Barr virus, according to a later analysis. Across donors, most TCR sequences were observed very rarely, whereas some public TCRs were present in many individuals. In a later analysis, the rate of TCR association differed among HLA loci, with DRB1 alleles having the most associated TCRs and HLA-C alleles having the fewest. A cluster of highly shared sequence variants was judged likely to be a technical artifact of the sequencing pipeline. In an earlier analysis of roughly 500 of the donors, most TCR beta V segments appeared in productive rearrangements about 87% or about 30% of the time, broadly matching IMGT annotations. A further reported finding was that TCR beta sequences accurately predicted the HLA-A and HLA-B alleles for most subjects in the first cohort. A few of the identified cytomegalovirus-associated TCR beta chains were confirmed in vitro to be specific for cytomegalovirus antigens. Strong co-occurrence of HLA alleles, especially DR and DQ, made assigning TCR associations to individual alleles difficult. The study gave a list of under 200 TCR beta chains associated with cytomegalovirus. Because counts were too low, 15 to 20 rarely observed V segments, including chromosome 9 orphons, were left out of the earlier analysis of about 620 of the donors. In this cohort, only TCR beta chains were sequenced, and detectable features were limited by the absence of alpha or paired-chain data. A later genetic analysis associated a missense DCLRE1C variant with V-gene and J-gene trimming of TCR beta chains, and an independent cohort replicated the association. Specific HLA alleles were associated with around 18,000 TCR beta sequences at a false discovery rate of 0.05 in a later analysis. It was suggested by the authors that the approach could potentially be generalized to other disease states and immunological phenotypes.

Receptor amplification or capture employed the immunoSEQ multiplex PCR assay. For the multiplex PCR, a mixture combining 60 forward primers for TCR Vbeta segments and 13 reverse primers for TCR Jbeta segments was used. The CDR3 region of rearranged TCR beta genes was amplified from genomic DNA by a multiplex PCR assay. The Illumina HiSeq System was used to sequence the amplified TCR beta libraries as 87-base-pair reads. For the original study's pipeline: A later analysis tallied around 82 million unique TCR beta chains across the approximately 670 repertoires, and about 10 million of those chains were shared by two or more donors. A nearest-neighbor algorithm error-corrected the raw reads and collapsed the reads into unique sequences, merging closely related sequences to remove PCR and sequencing errors. Alignment of CDR3 sequences to IMGT reference sequences was used to assign V, D and J gene segments. For a sequence to be retained, a match of at least six nucleotides was required to both a V gene segment and a J gene segment. A rearrangement was called productive if the CDR3 had no stop codons and remained in frame with V and J, and every other rearrangement was called non-productive. Following IMGT convention, CDR3 was defined as the stretch from the second conserved V-encoded cysteine up to the conserved J-encoded phenylalanine. Sequences without an unambiguous match to a single V gene segment were excluded from the earlier analysis of over 500 of the donors. In an earlier analysis of 587 of the donors, a V segment was called functional when productive rearrangements were above 56.7%, and segregating when the standard deviation between donors exceeded 5%. A statistical classification framework was developed to diagnose cytomegalovirus status using the catalog of TCR beta chain sequences. V and J gene assignment, in a later analysis, came from comparing TCR nucleotide sequences with IMGT/GENE-DB human TR gene sequences. The TCRdist pipeline was used in a later analysis to assign CDR3 sequences and most-parsimonious VDJ recombination scenarios. In a later analysis, each TCR beta chain was defined by its CDR3 amino acid sequence together with its V-gene family, and reads without a unique V-gene family were excluded. As a way to deal with suspected cross-contamination and a sequencing artifact, a later analysis dropped 640 or so nucleotide sequences that were highly shared and had low generation probability. A later analysis calculated a clonal expansion index for each public chain from normalized within-repertoire ranks of inferred template counts. In a later analysis, generation probabilities were computed with a VDJ recombination model fitted to out-of-frame rearrangements, and the resulting probabilities were checked against IGoR. In a later analysis, TCR-TCR, TCR-HLA and TCR-CMV co-occurrence was scored with hypergeometric tests, and a repertoire-size bias correction was applied to TCR pairs. In a later analysis, false discovery rates were estimated by permuting HLA or CMV assignments 20 times. In a later analysis, co-occurring TCRs were grouped with DBSCAN, and TCRdist sequence similarity was added when clustering was performed within HLA-allele-positive subsets. Repertoires with fewer than 30,000 or more than 120,000 public chains, plus five repertoires with anomalous nucleotide sharing, were excluded from co-occurrence clustering. TCRdb holds this immuneACCESS table with in-frame rearrangements only. Some clones are missing; in checked studies, unresolved V genes explain under half, and the rest has no known cause. That table supplies the V and J calls and clone size; D and trimming were determined from the DNA. Within this sample are some 98,000 clones, with 75% to 80% of them counted one time only. Jointly, the top ten make up approximately 7.7% of the sample.

With respect to this clone: It has no known antigen specificity. Per-base qualities were not stored, and no clone one base away is much larger.

The cohort comprised 710 or so healthy bone marrow donors. All cohort members were sampled while nominally healthy, although unrecorded immune exposures were likely present. The donor tested CMV seronegative, placing the donor among the roughly 340 seronegative members of the cohort. A peripheral blood sample was provided by each donor, and peripheral blood mononuclear cells were used for TCR beta sequencing. Genomic DNA extraction from the blood cell samples was performed with the Qiagen DNeasy Blood Extraction Kit. The specimen was PBMCs. This TCR derives from a female donor in good health and CMV-seronegative.

The CDR3 reads as follows: CASSLSRPWTSGNGDTQYF. The DNA sequence is TGTGCCAGCAGTTTATCCCGCCCGTGGACTAGCGGGAATGGTGATACGCAGTATTTT. This chain is built from TRBV27 and TRBJ2-3; 12 nucleotides in the junction match TRBD2. The CDR3 spans 19 residues, from the cysteine through the phenylalanine. The DNA shown is the 57-base CDR3, in frame from base 1. The V end gives up 0 bases and the J end 6 bases, leaving 13 bases in the junction not matched to a gene. Per the germline V gene (reference sequence), MNHEY is the CDR1 and SMNVEV is the CDR2.